What follows describes a single T cell receptor beta chain. The sample comes from a study of blood T cell repertoires in COVID-19. Study as a whole: Specimens from acute and convalescent COVID-19 originated in the United States, Italy and Spain. T cells, B-cell-depleted T cells, or PBMCs provided the cDNA or gDNA that served as material.

Generated by immunoSEQ multiplex PCR, the TCRdb table keeps only in-frame clones and is missing some. The table shows 60,000 to 70,000 clones, with 88% occurring only once. J gave up 0 bases and V 7 bases, and 8 bases lay outside the gene matches. Germline values: CDR1 MNHEY, CDR2 SVGAGI. This CDR3 region has 15 residues. Self-reported history from a screening survey and questionnaire set each donor's cohort. Sample: PBMCs or T cells enriched from blood (not recorded which). The chain joins TRBV6-5 to TRBJ1-1, with 7 bases that match TRBD1. This clonotype originated in a woman between 35 and 50 years old who had recovered from COVID-19. The CDR3 nucleotides read TGTGCCAGCACCAATGACAGGGACCTGAACACTGAAGCTTTCTTT. This sequence encodes CASTNDRDLNTEAFF.